This T cell receptor (beta chain) was recorded in a study of spatial heterogeneity in lung cancer. Study-level background: The donor population consisted of more than 55 patients with untreated, early-stage non-small cell lung cancer. In raw reads, more than 9.5 appearances on average were recorded for each unique TCR and UMI combination.

TCRdb processed the 5' RACE reads anew with MiXCR; each CDR3 protein has one entry. The sample holds about 27,000 distinct CDR3 sequences, about 5.2% seen once. This clonotype was found many times. Time point defined: blood at routine non-recurrence follow-up after resection. Tumor, nontumor lung or frozen PBMC supplied whole RNA, sequenced without sorting. There are 15 residues in the CDR3. V shed 6 bases and J shed 0 bases, with 14 bases lying between them. Germline V CDR1 and CDR2: SGHKS, YYEKEE (reference sequence). J is TRBJ2-3 and V is TRBV5-5; D may be TRBD1 or TRBD2 (6 bases each). The input for sequencing was PBMCs, taken at follow-up. This TCR derives from a female donor with early-stage non-small cell lung cancer. As DNA, the CDR3 is TGTGCCAGCATTGAGGCGGGACATAGCACAGATACGCAGTATTTT. It translates to CASIEAGHSTDTQYF.